These T cell receptor beta chains were read from a single sample in a study of cytomegalovirus exposure and HLA in healthy donors. Profiled with immunoSEQ multiplex PCR; TCRdb holds only in-frame clones, not every one. The profile shows about 260,000 clones, about 90% of them singletons. The sample comprised PBMCs. The receptors come from a woman in her twenties or thirties in good health and CMV-seronegative. Each CDR3 is given with its conserved first and last residue. A D gene is named only where the DNA matches it firmly. Size is stated for part of the rows, as once, few or many counts, or as a class when the clone is expanded.

>TRBV7-9|.|TRBJ2-7|.
TGTGCCAGCAGCCTAGGGACGCCCGTTCCCTACGAGCAGTACTTC
CASSLGTPVPYEQYF
>TRBV7-2|TRBD2|TRBJ2-7|many
TGTGCCAGCAGTTTGGTACTAGCGGGACCCTACGAGCAGTACTTC
CASSLVLAGPYEQYF
>TRBV7-3|.|TRBJ2-2|once
TGTGCCAGCAGCACACAGGGCGGGGAGCTGTTTTTT
CASSTQGGELFF
>TRBV6-5|.|TRBJ2-7|.
TGTGCCAGCAGTTTCCGGGGGCAGGGTGGCTACGAGCAGTACTTC
CASSFRGQGGYEQYF
>TRBV4-3|.|TRBJ2-1|.
TGCGCCAGCAGCCAAGATCGGCAATCCTACAATGAGCAGTTCTTC
CASSQDRQSYNEQFF
>TRBV6-5|.|TRBJ2-5|.
TGTGCCAGCAGTTACTCCTTTCGGGGTACAGGGACCCAGTACTTC
CASSYSFRGTGTQYF
>TRBV27|.|TRBJ1-5|.
TGTGCCAGCAGTTTAGGGGGGCTCAATCAGCCCCAGCATTTT
CASSLGGLNQPQHF
>TRBV9|TRBD2|TRBJ2-5|.
TGTGCCAGCAGCTCCGAGACTAGCGGGCTTGAGGAGACCCAGTACTTC
CASSSETSGLEETQYF
>TRBV4-3|.|TRBJ2-1|.
TGCGCCAGCAGCCAAGATAAGAATATTGCGGGCAAGCAGTTCTTC
CASSQDKNIAGKQFF
>TRBV4-2|.|TRBJ2-7|.
TGTGCCAGCAGCCAAGATCCCGCGGGCTCCTACGAGCAGTACTTC
CASSQDPAGSYEQYF
>TRBV6-6|.|TRBJ2-2|.
TGTGCCAGCGCCAGAACAGGGCCTACCGGGGAGCTGTTTTTT
CASARTGPTGELFF
>TRBV4-2|.|TRBJ1-1|.
TGTGCCAGCAGGCGACAGGTTGTGAACACTGAAGCTTTCTTT
CASRRQVVNTEAFF
>TRBV7-9|.|TRBJ2-7|.
TGTGCCAGCAGCCTAAAAAAACACAGGGATGGAACCTACGAGCAGTACTTC
CASSLKKHRDGTYEQYF
>TRBV7-2|TRBD2|TRBJ2-7|.
TGTGCCAGCAGCTTGGGCCTTAATCTAGCGGGAGGGGCTTTGTACTTC
CASSLGLNLAGGALYF
>TRBV7-6|.|TRBJ2-2|.
TGTGCCAGCAGCTTATCGCAGGGCGGGCCCGGGGAGCTGTTTTTT
CASSLSQGGPGELFF
>TRBV4-2|.|TRBJ1-5|once
TGTGCCAGCAGCCAATGGCAGGGGTCGTATCAGCCCCAGCATTTT
CASSQWQGSYQPQHF
>TRBV7-2|.|TRBJ2-7|.
TGTGCCAGCAGCTTAGGCGGGTCCAGAGGTTCCTACGAGCAGTACTTC
CASSLGGSRGSYEQYF
>TRBV19|TRBD2|TRBJ2-7|.
TGTGCCAGTACCGGGACTAGCGGAAACGAGCAGTACTTC
CASTGTSGNEQYF
>TRBV7-9|.|TRBJ2-1|.
TGTGCCAGCAGCCCGACAGGAACCTCCTACAATGAGCAGTTCTTC
CASSPTGTSYNEQFF
>TRBV29-1|.|TRBJ1-3|.
TGCAGCGCAGTGGGACAAGTCTCTGGAAACACCATATATTTT
CSAVGQVSGNTIYF
>TRBV6-1|TRBD1|TRBJ2-2|.
TGTGCCAGCAGTGAACACAGGGGTTGGGACACCGGGGAGCTGTTTTTT
CASSEHRGWDTGELFF
>TRBV9|TRBD1|TRBJ1-4|once
TGTGCCAGCAGCGTAGAAGACAGGGGGAATGAAAAACTGTTTTTT
CASSVEDRGNEKLFF
>TRBV5-6|.|TRBJ2-3|.
TGTGCCAGCATATTACAGCTTAGCACAGATACGCAGTATTTT
CASILQLSTDTQYF